Included here is one T cell receptor (beta chain) sequence, with context. Time point defined: blood 2 weeks post-SBRT. Treatment of the sample: 15 Gy SBRT to primary tumor, nephrectomy 4 weeks later. Radiation-treated patients gave blood at baseline, week 2 and week 4. The CDR3 consists of 12 residues. Per germline, CDR1 SGHDT and CDR2 YYEEEE. TCRdb's table, derived via immunoSEQ multiplex PCR, lists solely in-frame clones and lacks some. The sample lists over 60,000 clones, 80% to 90% occurring once. This entry comes from a study of radiation and T cells in renal cell carcinoma. About the research overall: Nephrectomy followed 15 Gy stereotactic body radiation by 4 weeks.

V and J are TRBV5-6 and TRBJ2-5, with D unclear. The J call may be mistaken, given a closer DNA end match to TRBJ2-7. The sequencing here drew on blood, taken from a patient whose treatment included radiotherapy and nephrectomy. The receptor was derived from a woman in her forties or fifties with renal cell carcinoma. The CDR3 region has the DNA TGTGCCAGCAGCTTGGGGTGGAGCGAGCAGTACTTC. It specifies CASSLGWSEQYF.